A single sample is the source of the 4 T cell receptor beta chains below, sequenced in a study of T cell responses to AZD1222 COVID-19 vaccine. TCRdb's table, derived via immunoSEQ multiplex PCR, lists solely in-frame clones and lacks some. Here the sample spans roughly 89,000 clones, 85% to 90% being singletons. The sample in question was peripheral blood, obtained on day 0 of MenACWY control vaccination. The receptors originated from an adult in good health.

This clone was seen once. This rearrangement joins TRBV30 to TRBJ2-1; TRBD2 agrees at 7 bases. With V trimmed by 3 bases and J by 5 bases, 4 bases remained unmatched. The CDR3 is made up of 13 amino acids. Germline values: CDR1 GTSNPN, CDR2 SVGIG (reference sequence). CDR3 DNA: TGTGCCTGGAGAGGGACTATTAACAATGAGCAGTTCTTC. Translation gives CAWRGTINNEQFF.

The chain is built from TRBV2 and TRBJ1-2; D remains ambiguous. The CDR3 consists of 13 residues. Germline V gene lookup returns CDR1 SNHLY and CDR2 FYNNEI. The germline V and J ends were trimmed by 0 bases and 8 bases, with 10 bases remaining between them. Here the CDR3 DNA reads TGTGCCAGCAGTGAAGCGGCCGGACTAGGCTACACCTTC. As protein: CASSEAAGLGYTF.

This clone was recorded only once. J is TRBJ2-1 and V is TRBV6-1; 7 nucleotides align to TRBD2. V was pared by 4 bases and J by 7 bases, with 13 bases of the junction left unmatched. This CDR3 has 16 amino acids. Germline values: CDR1 MNHNS, CDR2 SASEGT. This CDR3 reads CASSGGWLAGVNEQFF. CDR3 DNA: TGTGCCAGCAGTGGGGGGTGGCTGGCGGGAGTAAATGAGCAGTTCTTC.

This chain uses TRBV10-3 with TRBJ2-1, with TRBD2 matching 9 bases. The trim removed 3 bases at V and 0 bases at J, leaving 9 bases unmatched. The V gene's germline CDR1 is ENHRY and CDR2 SYGVKD. This CDR3 region has 18 residues. CDR3: CAISDGTSTHSSYNEQFF. CDR3 bases: TGTGCCATCAGTGACGGGACTAGCACCCATAGCTCCTACAATGAGCAGTTCTTC.